This T cell receptor (beta chain) was retrieved from a study of blood T cell repertoires in COVID-19. At the level of the study: Sample material is recorded as cDNA or gDNA derived from T cells, B-cell-depleted T cells, or PBMCs.

Sequenced by immunoSEQ multiplex PCR; TCRdb stores in-frame clones only, minus some. The sample has roughly 19,000 clones; roughly 88% are singletons. The CDR3 loop spans 12 amino acids. The germline V gene has CDR1 KGHDR and CDR2 SFDVKD. The V end was cut by 7 bases, the J end by 7 bases, with 13 bases between. The sequenced sample consisted of PBMCs or T cells enriched from blood (not recorded which). V usage is TRBV24-1 and J usage is TRBJ2-7; perhaps TRBD1 as D (5 bases). The TCR originated in a woman younger than 45 who had recovered from COVID-19. The CDR3 here is CATSDGAREQYF. The DNA for the CDR3 is TGTGCCACCAGCGATGGGGCCAGAGAGCAGTACTTC.